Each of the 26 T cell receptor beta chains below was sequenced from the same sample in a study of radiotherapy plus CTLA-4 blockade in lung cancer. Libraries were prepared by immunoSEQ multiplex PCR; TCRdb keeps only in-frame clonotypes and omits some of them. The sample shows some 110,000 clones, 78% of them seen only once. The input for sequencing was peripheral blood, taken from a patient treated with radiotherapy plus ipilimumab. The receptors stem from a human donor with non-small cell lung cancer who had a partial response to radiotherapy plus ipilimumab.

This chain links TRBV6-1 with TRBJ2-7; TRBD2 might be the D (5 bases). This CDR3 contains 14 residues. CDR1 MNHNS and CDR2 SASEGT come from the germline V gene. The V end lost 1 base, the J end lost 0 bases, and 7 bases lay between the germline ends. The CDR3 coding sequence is TGTGCCAGCAGTGAAGGCGGGTTCTCCTACGAGCAGTACTTC. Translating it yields CASSEGGFSYEQYF.

The CDR3 coding sequence is TGTGCCAGCGCGACAGGGGGTCACACCGGGGAGCTGTTTTTT. Its protein product is CASATGGHTGELFF. The chain joins TRBV7-9 to TRBJ2-2, with 9 bases aligning to TRBD1. Looked up from germline, CDR1 is SEHNR and CDR2 is FQNEAQ (reference sequence). After removal of 8 bases from V and 3 bases from J, the junction contained 4 bases not matched to a gene. The CDR3 runs 14 residues.

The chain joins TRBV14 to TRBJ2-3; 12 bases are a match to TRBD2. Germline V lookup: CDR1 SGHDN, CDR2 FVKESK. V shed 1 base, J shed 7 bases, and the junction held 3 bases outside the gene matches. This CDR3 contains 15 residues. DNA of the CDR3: TGTGCCAGCAGCCAAGCCCTAGCGGGAGGGCATACGCAGTATTTT. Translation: CASSQALAGGHTQYF.

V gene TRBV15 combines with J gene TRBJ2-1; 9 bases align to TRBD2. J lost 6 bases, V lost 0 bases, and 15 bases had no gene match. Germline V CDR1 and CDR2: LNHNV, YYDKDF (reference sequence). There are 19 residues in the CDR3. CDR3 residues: CATSREFSKLSSGANEQFF. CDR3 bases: TGTGCCACCAGCAGAGAGTTTAGTAAGTTGTCTAGCGGGGCCAATGAGCAGTTCTTC.

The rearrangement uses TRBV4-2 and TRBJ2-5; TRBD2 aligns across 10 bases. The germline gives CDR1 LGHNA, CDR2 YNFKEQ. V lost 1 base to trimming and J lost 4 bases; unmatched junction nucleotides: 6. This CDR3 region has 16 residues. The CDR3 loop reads CASSQVPSGSRETQYF. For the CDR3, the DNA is TGTGCCAGCAGCCAAGTTCCTAGCGGGAGTAGAGAGACCCAGTACTTC.

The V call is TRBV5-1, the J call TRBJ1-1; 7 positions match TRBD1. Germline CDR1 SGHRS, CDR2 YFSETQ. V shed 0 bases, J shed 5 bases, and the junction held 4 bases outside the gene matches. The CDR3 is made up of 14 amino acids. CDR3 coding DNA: TGCGCCAGCAGCTTGGGGCAGGGGGAAACTGAAGCTTTCTTT. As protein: CASSLGQGETEAFF.

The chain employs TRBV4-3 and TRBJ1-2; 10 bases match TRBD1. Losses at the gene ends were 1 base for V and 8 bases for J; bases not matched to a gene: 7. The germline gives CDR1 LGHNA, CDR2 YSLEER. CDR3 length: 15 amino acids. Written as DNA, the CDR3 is TGCGCCAGCAGCCAAGGGCCCGGGACAGGGGTGGGCTACACCTTC. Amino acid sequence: CASSQGPGTGVGYTF.

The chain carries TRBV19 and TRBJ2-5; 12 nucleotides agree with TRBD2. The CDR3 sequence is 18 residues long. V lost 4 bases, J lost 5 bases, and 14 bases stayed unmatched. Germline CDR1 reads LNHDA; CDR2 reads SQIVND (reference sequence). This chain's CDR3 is CASSKGDLGLAGLETQYF. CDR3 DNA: TGTGCCAGTAGTAAGGGCGACCTGGGACTAGCGGGTTTGGAGACCCAGTACTTC.

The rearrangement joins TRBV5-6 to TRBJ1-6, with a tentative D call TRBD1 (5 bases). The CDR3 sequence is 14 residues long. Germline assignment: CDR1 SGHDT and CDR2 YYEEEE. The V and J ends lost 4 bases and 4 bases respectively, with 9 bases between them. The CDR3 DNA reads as TGTGCCAGCAGCGCCAGGGTGTATAATTCACCCCTCCACTTT. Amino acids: CASSARVYNSPLHF.

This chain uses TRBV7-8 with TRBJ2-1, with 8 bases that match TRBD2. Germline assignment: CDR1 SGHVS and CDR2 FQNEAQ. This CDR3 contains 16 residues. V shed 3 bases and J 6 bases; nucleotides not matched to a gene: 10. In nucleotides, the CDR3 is TGTGCCAGCAGCTTTATCACTAGCGGAGTGGGCAATGAGCAGTTCTTC. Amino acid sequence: CASSFITSGVGNEQFF.

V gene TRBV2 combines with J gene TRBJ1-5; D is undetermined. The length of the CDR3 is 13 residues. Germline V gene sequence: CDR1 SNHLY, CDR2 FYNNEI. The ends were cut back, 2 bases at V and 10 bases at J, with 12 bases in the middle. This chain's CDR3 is CASSELERLPQHF. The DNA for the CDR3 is TGTGCCAGCAGTGAACTTGAAAGACTACCCCAGCATTTT.

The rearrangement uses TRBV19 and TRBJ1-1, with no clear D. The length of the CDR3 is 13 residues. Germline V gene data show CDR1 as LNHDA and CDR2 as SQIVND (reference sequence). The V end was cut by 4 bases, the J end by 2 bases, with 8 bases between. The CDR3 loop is CASSTQANTEAFF. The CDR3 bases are TGTGCCAGTAGTACCCAAGCCAACACTGAAGCTTTCTTT.

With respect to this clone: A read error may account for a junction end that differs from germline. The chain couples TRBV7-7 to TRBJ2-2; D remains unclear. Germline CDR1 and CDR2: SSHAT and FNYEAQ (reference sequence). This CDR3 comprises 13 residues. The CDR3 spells CASSYSSTGELFF. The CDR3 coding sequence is TGTGCTAGCAGCTACAGTAGCACCGGGGAGCTGTTTTTT.

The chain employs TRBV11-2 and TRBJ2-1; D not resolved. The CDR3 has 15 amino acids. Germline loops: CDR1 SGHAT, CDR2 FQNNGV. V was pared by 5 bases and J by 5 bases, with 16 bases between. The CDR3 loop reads CASSRFSVQNNEQFF. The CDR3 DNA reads TGTGCCAGCAGCCGCTTTTCAGTCCAGAACAATGAGCAGTTCTTC.

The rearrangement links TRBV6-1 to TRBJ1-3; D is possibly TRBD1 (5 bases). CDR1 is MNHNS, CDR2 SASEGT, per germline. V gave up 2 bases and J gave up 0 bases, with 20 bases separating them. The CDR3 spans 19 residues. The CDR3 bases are TGTGCCAGCAGTGAATTTTTCCTCGCGACAGCTCTCTCTGGAAACACCATATATTTT. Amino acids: CASSEFFLATALSGNTIYF.

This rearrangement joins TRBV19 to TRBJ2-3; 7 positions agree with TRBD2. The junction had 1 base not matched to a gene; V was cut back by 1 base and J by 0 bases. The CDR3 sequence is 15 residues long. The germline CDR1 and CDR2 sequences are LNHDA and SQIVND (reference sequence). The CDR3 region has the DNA TGTGCCAGTAGTATAGGACTAGCTAGCACAGATACGCAGTATTTT. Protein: CASSIGLASTDTQYF. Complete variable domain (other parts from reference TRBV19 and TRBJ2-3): DGGITQSPKYLFRKEGQNVTLSCEQNLNHDAMYWYRQDPGQGLRLIYYSQIVNDFQKGDIAEGYSVSREKKESFPLTVTSAQKNPTAFYLCASSIGLASTDTQYFGPGTRLTVL.

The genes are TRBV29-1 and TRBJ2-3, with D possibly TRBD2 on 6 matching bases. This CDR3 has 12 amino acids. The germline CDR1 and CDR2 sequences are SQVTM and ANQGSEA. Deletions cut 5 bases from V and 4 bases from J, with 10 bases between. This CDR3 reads CSVRLAADTQYF. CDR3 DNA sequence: TGCAGCGTTCGGTTAGCGGCAGATACGCAGTATTTT.

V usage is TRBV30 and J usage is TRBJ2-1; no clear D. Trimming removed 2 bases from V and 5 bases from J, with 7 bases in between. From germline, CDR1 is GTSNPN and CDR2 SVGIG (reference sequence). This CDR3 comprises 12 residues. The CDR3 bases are TGTGCCTGGAGTCGCGAGAACAATGAGCAGTTCTTC. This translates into CAWSRENNEQFF.

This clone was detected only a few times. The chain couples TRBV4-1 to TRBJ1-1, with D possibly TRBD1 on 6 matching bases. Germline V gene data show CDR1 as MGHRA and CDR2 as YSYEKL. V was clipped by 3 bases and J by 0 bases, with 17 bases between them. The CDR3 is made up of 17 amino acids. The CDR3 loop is CASSQAAHREMNTEAFF. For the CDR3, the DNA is TGCGCCAGCAGCCAGGCCGCCCACAGGGAAATGAACACTGAAGCTTTCTTT.

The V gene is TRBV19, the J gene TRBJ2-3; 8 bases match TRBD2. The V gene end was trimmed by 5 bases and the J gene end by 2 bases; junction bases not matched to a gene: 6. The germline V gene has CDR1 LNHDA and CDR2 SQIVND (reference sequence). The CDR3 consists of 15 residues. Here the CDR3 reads CASSSVAGNTDTQYF. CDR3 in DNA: TGTGCCAGTAGTTCCGTAGCGGGGAACACAGATACGCAGTATTTT.

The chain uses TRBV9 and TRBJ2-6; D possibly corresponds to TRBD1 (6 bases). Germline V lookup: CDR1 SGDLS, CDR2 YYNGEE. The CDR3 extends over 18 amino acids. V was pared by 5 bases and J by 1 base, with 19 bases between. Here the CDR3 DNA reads TGTGCCAGCAGGGACGGGGAGAGGGGGTGGTCTGGGGCCAACGTCCTGACTTTC. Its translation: CASRDGERGWSGANVLTF.

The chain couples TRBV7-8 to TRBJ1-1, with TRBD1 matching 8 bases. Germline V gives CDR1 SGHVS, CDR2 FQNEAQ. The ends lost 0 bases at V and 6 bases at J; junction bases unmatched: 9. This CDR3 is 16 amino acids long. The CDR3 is CASSLADGQGRSEAFF. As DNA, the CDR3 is TGTGCCAGCAGCTTAGCCGACGGACAGGGCCGATCTGAAGCTTTCTTT.

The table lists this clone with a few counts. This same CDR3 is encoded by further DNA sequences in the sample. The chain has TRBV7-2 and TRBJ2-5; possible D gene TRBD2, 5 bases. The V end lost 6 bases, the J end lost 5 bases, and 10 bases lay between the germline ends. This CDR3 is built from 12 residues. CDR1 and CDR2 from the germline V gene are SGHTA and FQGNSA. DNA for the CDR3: TGTGCCAGCAGAGGAGGTGGGGAGACCCAGTACTTC. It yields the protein CASRGGGETQYF.

The CDR3 region has the DNA TGTGCCAGCAGGGACGGGACAGCGAACACTGAAGCTTTCTTT. As protein: CASRDGTANTEAFF. The chain carries TRBV6-1 and TRBJ1-1; the match to TRBD1 covers 7 bases. Germline lookup yields CDR1 MNHNS and CDR2 SASEGT. CDR3 length: 14 residues. The J segment lost 1 base and the V segment lost 6 bases, leaving 5 bases of the junction unmatched.

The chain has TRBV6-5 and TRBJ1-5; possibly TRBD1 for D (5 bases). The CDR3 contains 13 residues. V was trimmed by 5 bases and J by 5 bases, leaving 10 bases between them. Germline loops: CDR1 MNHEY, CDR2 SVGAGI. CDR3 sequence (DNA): TGTGCCAGCAGTAGGACATGGGATCAGCCCCAGCATTTT. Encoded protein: CASSRTWDQPQHF.

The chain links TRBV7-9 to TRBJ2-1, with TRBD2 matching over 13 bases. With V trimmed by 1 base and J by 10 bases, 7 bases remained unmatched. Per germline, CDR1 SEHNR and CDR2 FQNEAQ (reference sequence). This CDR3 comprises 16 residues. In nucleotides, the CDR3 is TGTGCCAGCAGCTTAGGTGGACTAGCGGGAGTAAAGGAGCAGTTCTTC. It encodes CASSLGGLAGVKEQFF.